Each of the 28 T cell receptor beta chains below was sequenced from the same sample in a study of blood T cell repertoires in COVID-19. Some clones are missing from TCRdb's copy, which holds only in-frame ones; the method was immunoSEQ multiplex PCR. The sample contains about 180,000 clones, more than 70% of which appear only once. The material sequenced was peripheral blood. These receptors originate from a woman aged 30 to 39 with acute or convalescent COVID-19.

The chain has TRBV10-2 and TRBJ2-3; TRBD2 might be the D (7 bases). This CDR3 region has 11 residues. The germline V gene encodes CDR1 WSHSY and CDR2 SAAADI. V dropped 8 bases and J dropped 8 bases, with 11 bases sitting between them. CDR3 region: CASGGAATQYF. The CDR3 DNA follows: TGCGCCAGCGGGGGGGCCGCTACGCAGTATTTT.

The chain uses TRBV5-5 and TRBJ1-3; perhaps TRBD1 as D (5 bases). CDR1 is SGHKS and CDR2 is YYEKEE in the germline V gene (reference sequence). This CDR3 contains 16 residues. The ends were cut back, 0 bases at V and 1 base at J, with 11 bases in the middle. CDR3 in DNA: TGTGCCAGCAGCTTGGTTCAGGGTGGGTCTGGAAACACCATATATTTT. This translates into CASSLVQGGSGNTIYF.

V usage is TRBV2 and J usage is TRBJ2-5, with a possible D match to TRBD2 (5 bases). Deletions cut 6 bases from V and 5 bases from J, with 13 bases between. The CDR3 runs to 13 residues. Germline values: CDR1 SNHLY, CDR2 FYNNEI. The CDR3 reads CASRELRVETQYF. CDR3 bases: TGTGCCAGCAGAGAACTGCGGGTGGAGACCCAGTACTTC.

This clone was recorded only once. An end of the junction differs from the germline gene, which may be a read error. The J gene is TRBJ2-1, the V gene TRBV28; weak D call: TRBD2 (5 bases). CDR1 is MDHEN and CDR2 is SYDVKM in the germline V gene. The CDR3 is 12 residues long. CDR3 DNA: TGTGCCAGCAGTTTAAGTACGGGGTATGGGATCTTC. Amino acids: CASSLSTGYGIF.

The rearrangement links TRBV6-5 to TRBJ1-3; D is unresolved. Per germline, CDR1 MNHEY and CDR2 SVGAGI. V lost 6 bases and J 5 bases, leaving 14 bases between the germline ends. CDR3 length equals 14 residues. The CDR3 is CASSPLTGRNTIYF. Here the CDR3 DNA reads TGTGCCAGCAGCCCCCTCACCGGTAGAAACACCATATATTTT.

The J gene is TRBJ2-3, the V gene TRBV6-5; 10 bases agree with TRBD1. The CDR3 has 14 residues. Trimming cost V 6 bases and J 6 bases; bases outside gene matches: 6. Germline V gene data show CDR1 as MNHEY and CDR2 as SVGAGI. The CDR3 region is CASRAGTGVDTQYF. The CDR3 DNA follows: TGTGCCAGCAGAGCCGGGACAGGGGTCGATACGCAGTATTTT.

The V call is TRBV5-6, the J call TRBJ2-7, with TRBD2 matching over 8 bases. Looked up from germline, CDR1 is SGHDT and CDR2 is YYEEEE. The CDR3 has 15 residues. V lost 3 bases, J lost 1 base, and 6 bases stayed unmatched. The DNA of the CDR3 is TGTGCCAGCAGCTGGGTAGCGGGACGTTCCTACGAGCAGTACTTC. This translates into CASSWVAGRSYEQYF.

The chain links TRBV5-1 to TRBJ2-1, with 13 bases lining up with TRBD2. CDR3 size: 17 residues. CDR1 and CDR2 from the germline V gene are SGHRS and YFSETQ. With V trimmed by 4 bases and J by 5 bases, 9 bases remained unmatched. The CDR3 DNA is TGCGCCAGCAGCCCGCGTACCGGGACTAGCGGGAACAATGAGCAGTTCTTC. This sequence encodes CASSPRTGTSGNNEQFF.

This chain connects TRBV5-5 to TRBJ1-2, with D unclear. This CDR3 comprises 12 residues. Per the germline V gene, CDR1 is SGHKS and CDR2 is YYEKEE (reference sequence). V lost 4 bases and J lost 4, with 8 bases in between. Here the CDR3 reads CASSPTSYGYTF. The DNA for the CDR3 is TGTGCCAGCAGCCCTACTAGCTATGGCTACACCTTC.

This chain connects TRBV11-2 to TRBJ2-2; possibly TRBD2 for D (5 bases). Germline CDR1 and CDR2: SGHAT and FQNNGV. This CDR3 region has 14 residues. V was trimmed by 1 base and J by 4 bases, leaving 7 bases between them. The CDR3 DNA reads as TGTGCCAGCAGCTTAGTGGGGAGCACCGGGGAGCTGTTTTTT. Amino acid sequence: CASSLVGSTGELFF.

This sequence joins TRBV28 and TRBJ1-1; a weak D match, TRBD1 (5 bases). Trimming took off 6 bases at V and 0 bases at J, with 11 bases between the two ends. The CDR3 has 14 residues. From germline, CDR1 is MDHEN and CDR2 SYDVKM. CDR3 sequence: CASRWGSMNTEAFF. CDR3 DNA: TGTGCCAGCAGGTGGGGCAGCATGAACACTGAAGCTTTCTTT.

CDR3 nucleotide sequence: TGTGCCAGCAGTACCCGGACAGGGGGGCACTATGGCTACACCTTC. Amino acid sequence: CASSTRTGGHYGYTF. The V and J genes are TRBV6-5 and TRBJ1-2, with 10 bases that match TRBD1. The J segment lost 3 bases and the V segment lost 5 bases, leaving 6 bases of the junction unmatched. The CDR3 has 15 amino acids. The germline CDR1 and CDR2 sequences are MNHEY and SVGAGI.

The J gene is TRBJ2-1, the V gene TRBV11-2; a possible D gene is TRBD2 (5 bases). The CDR3 length is 16 residues. Trimming stripped 2 bases from V and 3 bases from J, with 14 bases between. Germline lookup yields CDR1 SGHAT and CDR2 FQNNGV. The chain's CDR3 is CASSLRAQGGYNEQFF. Written as DNA, the CDR3 is TGTGCCAGCAGCTTAAGAGCCCAAGGAGGCTACAATGAGCAGTTCTTC.

CDR3 loop: CASSEGRADTQYF. CDR3 in DNA: TGTGCCAGCAGTGAAGGTCGTGCAGATACGCAGTATTTT. This rearrangement joins TRBV6-1 to TRBJ2-3; D not certain. The V and J ends lost 1 base and 4 bases respectively, with 6 bases between them. Germline assignment: CDR1 MNHNS and CDR2 SASEGT. The CDR3 sequence is 13 residues long.

This chain connects TRBV6-5 to TRBJ2-3, with D tentatively TRBD1 (6 bases). V was clipped by 2 bases and J by 4 bases, with 13 bases between them. The germline V gene encodes CDR1 MNHEY and CDR2 SVGAGI. This CDR3 comprises 15 residues. The CDR3 nucleotides read TGTGCCAGCAGTTACGCCGGACAGATATCAGATACGCAGTATTTT. Protein: CASSYAGQISDTQYF.

This clone has at least ten counts. CDR3 loop: CASSHPGTGELFF. CDR3 nucleotide sequence: TGTGCCAGCAGTCACCCGGGGACCGGGGAGCTGTTTTTT. The rearrangement uses TRBV3-1 (or the pseudogene TRBV3-2) and TRBJ2-2; maybe TRBD2 (5 bases). Germline values: CDR1 LGHDT, CDR2 YNNKEL (reference sequence). This CDR3 has 13 residues. V was pared by 6 bases and J by 5 bases, with 10 bases between.

This clone was detected once. The rearrangement joins TRBV21-1 to TRBJ2-3; the table's D call, TRBD2, has no DNA check behind it. TRBV21-1 is labeled a pseudogene. The CDR3 is 13 amino acids. CDR3 sequence reads: CASSRGLTDTQYF. The CDR3 DNA sequence: TGTGCCAGCAGCAGAGGCCTCACAGATACGCAGTATTTT.

This chain links TRBV20-1 with TRBJ2-1; D is possibly TRBD1 (6 bases). The germline gives CDR1 DFQATT, CDR2 SNEGSKA (reference sequence). CDR3 length: 14 amino acids. The V end was cut by 3 bases, the J end by 4 bases, with 13 bases between. The CDR3 here is CSASLARGYNEQFF. The CDR3 region has the DNA TGCAGTGCTAGTCTCGCCAGGGGTTACAATGAGCAGTTCTTC.

The J gene is TRBJ2-1, the V gene TRBV5-1; 7 nucleotides align to TRBD2. Germline V gene data show CDR1 as SGHRS and CDR2 as YFSETQ. This CDR3 is 13 amino acids long. J was trimmed by 6 bases and V by 0 bases; bases with no gene match: 0. The CDR3 reads CASSLERGNEQFF. The CDR3 nucleotides read TGCGCCAGCAGCTTGGAGCGGGGCAATGAGCAGTTCTTC.

Notes on this clone: The junction differs from germline at one of its ends, possibly a read error. The chain is built from TRBV5-1 and TRBJ2-7; the match to TRBD1 covers 7 bases. This CDR3 has 11 residues. Germline lookup yields CDR1 SGHRS and CDR2 YFSETQ. CDR3 sequence reads: CASSQGQSLTF. For the CDR3, the DNA is TGCGCCAGCAGCCAGGGACAGAGTCTAACTTTC.

The CDR3 DNA reads TGCAGTGCGAGTGGGGGCCATCAGCCCCAGCATTTT. Translation: CSASGGHQPQHF. The genes are TRBV20-1 and TRBJ1-5; TRBD1 is a possible D gene (6 bases). The germline V and J ends were trimmed by 6 bases and 5 bases, with 11 bases remaining between them. Germline loops: CDR1 DFQATT, CDR2 SNEGSKA (reference sequence). CDR3 length: 12 amino acids.

The chain has TRBV27 and TRBJ2-3, with a tentative D call TRBD1 (5 bases). The CDR3 runs 16 residues. The germline V gene encodes CDR1 MNHEY and CDR2 SMNVEV (reference sequence). V was trimmed by 4 bases and J by 5 bases, leaving 19 bases between them. In DNA, the CDR3 is TGTGCCAGCAGTTCCCTTGACAGATACCTGATAGATACGCAGTATTTT. Its translation is CASSSLDRYLIDTQYF.

The CDR3 coding sequence is TGTGCCAGCAGCCCCCCAACGGGCAATGAGCAGTTCTTC. This translates into CASSPPTGNEQFF. The chain combines TRBV3-1 (or the pseudogene TRBV3-2) with TRBJ2-1, with unresolved D. Germline values: CDR1 LGHDT, CDR2 YNNKEL (reference sequence). This CDR3 has 13 residues. V lost 4 bases to trimming and J lost 6 bases, with 10 bases between them.

V gene TRBV12-3 or TRBV12-4 combines with J gene TRBJ1-1; tentative D call: TRBD1 (5 bases). There are 13 residues in the CDR3. Trimming removed 5 bases from V and 0 bases from J, with 7 bases in between. This chain's CDR3 is CASSADMNTEAFF. The CDR3 DNA reads as TGTGCCAGCAGTGCGGACATGAACACTGAAGCTTTCTTT.

The V and J genes are TRBV5-1 and TRBJ2-7; TRBD2 matches 8 bases. Germline V gene lookup returns CDR1 SGHRS and CDR2 YFSETQ. With 4 bases clipped from V and 2 bases from J, the junction kept 5 bases outside the gene matches. This CDR3 comprises 14 residues. The CDR3 is CASSREGRPYEQYF. DNA of the CDR3: TGCGCCAGCAGCCGGGAGGGACGGCCCTACGAGCAGTACTTC. The whole variable domain, remainder taken from reference TRBV5-1 and TRBJ2-7, is KAGVTQTPRYLIKTRGQQVTLSCSPISGHRSVSWYQQTPGQGLQFLFEYFSETQRNKGNFPGRFSGRQFSNSRSEMNVSTLELGDSALYLCASSREGRPYEQYFGPGTRLTVT.

The chain employs TRBV6-2 or TRBV6-3 and TRBJ2-1, with D maybe TRBD2 (6 bases). Trimming cost V 5 bases and J 10 bases, with 9 bases left between them. CDR3 size: 11 residues. The V gene's germline CDR1 is MNHEY and CDR2 SVGEGT. The CDR3 DNA follows: TGTGCCAGCAGTCCGGAGGGGGAGCAGTTCTTC. The encoded protein is CASSPEGEQFF.

The chain combines TRBV9 with TRBJ2-5; TRBD1 matches 8 bases. CDR1 SGDLS and CDR2 YYNGEE come from the germline V gene. The CDR3 loop spans 15 amino acids. The V gene end was trimmed by 1 base and the J gene end by 4 bases; junction bases not matched to a gene: 6. The CDR3 sequence is CASSVQGAEGETQYF. The CDR3 DNA sequence: TGTGCCAGCAGCGTACAGGGGGCAGAGGGAGAGACCCAGTACTTC.

The chain combines TRBV2 with TRBJ1-2; tentatively, D is TRBD1 (5 bases). The V end lost 1 base, the J end lost 12 bases, and 12 bases lay between the germline ends. Germline V CDR1 and CDR2: SNHLY, FYNNEI. The CDR3 consists of 12 residues. The CDR3, as DNA: TGTGCCAGCAGTGAAGAGAGGACACGGGACACCTTC. Its translation: CASSEERTRDTF.